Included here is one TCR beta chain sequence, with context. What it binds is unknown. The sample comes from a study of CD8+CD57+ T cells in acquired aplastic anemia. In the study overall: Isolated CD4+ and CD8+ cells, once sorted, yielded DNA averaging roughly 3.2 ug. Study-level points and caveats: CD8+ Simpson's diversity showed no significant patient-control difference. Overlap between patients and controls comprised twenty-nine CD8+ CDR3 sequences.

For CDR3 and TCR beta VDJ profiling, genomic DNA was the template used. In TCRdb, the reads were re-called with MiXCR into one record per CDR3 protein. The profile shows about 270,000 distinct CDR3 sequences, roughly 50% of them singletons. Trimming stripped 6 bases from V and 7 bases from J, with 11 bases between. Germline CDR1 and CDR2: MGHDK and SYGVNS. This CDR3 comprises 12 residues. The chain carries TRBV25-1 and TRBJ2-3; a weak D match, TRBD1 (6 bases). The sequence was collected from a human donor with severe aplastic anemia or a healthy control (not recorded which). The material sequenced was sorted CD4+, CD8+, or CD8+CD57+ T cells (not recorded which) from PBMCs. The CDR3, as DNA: TGTGCCAGCAGCCCAGGGGCACATACGCAGTATTTT. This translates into CASSPGAHTQYF.